The sequence of this TCR beta chain was determined in a study of shared clonotypes between healthy human individuals. As regards this clone: Its target is unknown.

The authors ran the assay at deep level. PCR replicates from unsorted PBMC used approximately 0.3 ug DNA, and this amount was 25,000 to 30,000 T cell genomes. Sequencing was performed with immunoSEQ multiplex PCR; in TCRdb, only in-frame clones are kept and a portion is missing. The table lists about 480,000 clones, less than 85% of them singletons. CDR3 length equals 14 residues. Germline CDR1 SQVTM, CDR2 ANQGSEA. Donors were Caucasian adults residing in Nashville, Tennessee, USA. Notes on the study in general: Only blood was sampled, and tissue TCR repertoires likely differ from blood ones.

Sequenced material: PBMCs. The chain joins TRBV29-1 to TRBJ2-5, with 10 bases fitting TRBD1. The J call may be incorrect, as the DNA end agrees better with TRBJ2-7. This TCR was recovered from a woman aged 40 to 50 in good health. Some clones in this sample may be carry-over from other donors' samples. DNA of the CDR3: TGCAGCGTTGGAAGACAGGGGGCCTACTACGAGCAGTACTTC. Translated, it gives CSVGRQGAYYEQYF.